This T cell receptor (beta chain) originates from a study of blood T cell repertoires in COVID-19. Study context: COVID-19 samples, acute and convalescent, were from the United States, Italy and Spain. The analysed material was cDNA or gDNA that came from T cells, B-cell-depleted T cells, or PBMCs.

Unmatched junction bases numbered 4, after V lost 9 bases and J lost 2 bases. The CDR3 extends over 13 amino acids. The germline V gene encodes CDR1 SEHNR and CDR2 FQNEAQ (reference sequence). In the authors' workflow: Reference gene primers were amplified, and this amplification served to estimate nucleated cell counts. Clones were read by immunoSEQ multiplex PCR, and TCRdb kept only the in-frame ones, dropping some. V and J calls and clone size are copied from that table; D and trimming were computed from the DNA. Of roughly 500,000 clones listed, about 91% are singletons. The Seattle patients joined while their infection was active and were tracked longitudinally afterward.

The chain employs TRBV7-9 and TRBJ2-7; 10 nucleotides line up with TRBD2. The sequenced sample was peripheral blood. The receptor's source is a young man with COVID-19, enrolled during active disease. CDR3 protein: CASTSGTTYEQYF. The CDR3 DNA is TGTGCCAGTACTAGCGGGACCACCTACGAGCAGTACTTC.